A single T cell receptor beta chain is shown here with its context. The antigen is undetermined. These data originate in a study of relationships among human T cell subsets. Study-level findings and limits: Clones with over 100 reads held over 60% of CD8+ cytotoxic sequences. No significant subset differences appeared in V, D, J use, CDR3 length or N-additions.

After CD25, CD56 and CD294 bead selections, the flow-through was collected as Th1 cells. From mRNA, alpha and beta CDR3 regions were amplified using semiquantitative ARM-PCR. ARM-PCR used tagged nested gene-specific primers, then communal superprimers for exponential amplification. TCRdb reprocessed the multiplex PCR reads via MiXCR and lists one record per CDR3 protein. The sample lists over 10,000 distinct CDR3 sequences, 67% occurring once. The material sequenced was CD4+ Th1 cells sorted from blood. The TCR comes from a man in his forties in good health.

CDR3 region: CASSPPSNEQFF. Written as DNA, the CDR3 is TGCGCCAGCAGCCCCCCGAGTAATGAGCAGTTCTTC. The chain has TRBV5-1 and TRBJ2-1; D is unresolved. Germline loops: CDR1 SGHRS, CDR2 YFSETQ. This CDR3 comprises 12 residues. Between the trimmed V and J ends, which lost 4 bases and 7 bases, there was a span of 9 bases. Full variable domain (rest looked up from reference TRBV5-1 and TRBJ2-1): KAGVTQTPRYLIKTRGQQVTLSCSPISGHRSVSWYQQTPGQGLQFLFEYFSETQRNKGNFPGRFSGRQFSNSRSEMNVSTLELGDSALYLCASSPPSNEQFFGPGTRLTVL.